This TCR beta chain was obtained from a study of CD8 T cells in ankylosing spondylitis. TCRdb fed the 5' RACE reads into MiXCR, producing one record per CDR3 protein. This sample has about 130,000 distinct CDR3 sequences, with 9.3% found just once. The ends were cut back, 4 bases at V and 0 bases at J, with 6 bases in the middle. Germline CDR1 SGHVS, CDR2 FNYEAQ. This CDR3 comprises 13 residues. This clonotype was counted at least ten times. The genes are TRBV7-6 and TRBJ2-5; D unclear. This receptor was obtained from a male donor with ankylosing spondylitis or in good health (not recorded which). Sequenced sample: blood, either unsorted or a sorted T cell fraction (not recorded which). The CDR3 loop is CASSSGHQETQYF. The DNA for the CDR3 is TGTGCCAGCAGCTCCGGACACCAAGAGACCCAGTACTTC.